Listed here are 19 T cell receptor beta chains from one sample, sequenced in a study of OX40 agonist ivuxolimab in advanced cancers. Here immunoSEQ multiplex PCR was the method, and the copy in TCRdb shows in-frame clones only, minus some. The sample consists of 90,000 to 100,000 clones, approximately 90% of them appearing once. Source: CD4+ or CD8+ T cells sorted from blood, taken in a trial of the OX40 agonist ivuxolimab. The receptor source for this set is an adult with an advanced solid tumor such as melanoma, head and neck, liver or kidney cancer.

The rearrangement uses TRBV5-1 and TRBJ2-1; D is perhaps TRBD2 (5 bases). The length of the CDR3 is 14 residues. Trimming took 9 bases from V and 7 from J, leaving 20 bases between them. Germline V gene sequence: CDR1 SGHRS, CDR2 YFSETQ. The CDR3 loop is CATSTTDRLNEQFF. CDR3 DNA sequence: TGCGCCACCTCGACTACCGATCGGTTAAATGAGCAGTTCTTC.

This clone was counted only a few times. The chain employs TRBV7-9 and TRBJ2-4; 11 bases are a match to TRBD1. J lost 6 bases, V lost 4 bases, and 5 bases had no gene match. Germline values: CDR1 SEHNR, CDR2 FQNEAQ (reference sequence). This CDR3 is built from 15 residues. CDR3 sequence reads: CASSSRTGGANIQYF. Here the CDR3 DNA reads TGTGCCAGCAGCTCCCGGACAGGGGGCGCAAACATTCAGTACTTC.

This chain links TRBV27 with TRBJ1-1; D gene ambiguous. The V end was cut by 2 bases, the J end by 4 bases, with 20 bases between. This CDR3 comprises 17 residues. CDR1 is MNHEY, CDR2 SMNVEV, per germline (reference sequence). The CDR3 sequence is CASSLRSLYHMSTEAFF. The DNA for the CDR3 is TGTGCCAGCAGTTTAAGATCCCTTTACCACATGAGCACTGAAGCTTTCTTT.

This chain connects TRBV18 to TRBJ2-7; the D is unclear. CDR3 length: 16 residues. Germline loops: CDR1 KGHSH, CDR2 LQKENI. Trimming shortened V by 5 bases and J by 0 bases, and 17 bases separated the two germline ends. The CDR3 DNA follows: TGTGCCAGCTCAATCAACGAGGCTACGGACTCCTACGAGCAGTACTTC. It encodes CASSINEATDSYEQYF. Filled out from reference TRBV18 and TRBJ2-7, the complete variable domain reads NAGVMQNPRHLVRRRGQEARLRCSPMKGHSHVYWYRQLPEEGLKFMVYLQKENIIDESGMPKERFSAEFPKEGPSILRIQQVVRGDSAAYFCASSINEATDSYEQYFGPGTRLTVT.

The chain carries TRBV2 and TRBJ2-3; 12 bases agree with TRBD2. Looked up from germline, CDR1 is SNHLY and CDR2 is FYNNEI. Unmatched junction bases numbered 5, after V lost 6 bases and J lost 4 bases. The CDR3 totals 15 residues. CDR3 protein: CASSVTSGRSDTQYF. The CDR3 DNA reads as TGTGCCAGCAGCGTGACTAGCGGGAGATCAGATACGCAGTATTTT.

The V call is TRBV6-1, the J call TRBJ2-6; 8 bases align to TRBD2. V lost 1 base, J lost 0 bases, and 5 bases stayed unmatched. The germline gives CDR1 MNHNS, CDR2 SASEGT. The CDR3 loop spans 18 amino acids. In DNA form, the CDR3 reads TGTGCCAGCAGTGAAGGGGTAGCGGGATCCTCTGGGGCCAACGTCCTGACTTTC. Translated: CASSEGVAGSSGANVLTF.

The CDR3 loop reads CASSEDGAYTGELFF. DNA for the CDR3: TGCGCCAGCAGCGAGGACGGGGCGTACACCGGGGAGCTGTTTTTT. The chain carries TRBV5-1 and TRBJ2-2, with D possibly being TRBD1 or TRBD2 (5 bases each). Germline loops: CDR1 SGHRS, CDR2 YFSETQ. V lost 4 bases and J lost 3, with 13 bases in between. CDR3 size: 15 residues.

This clone was detected a few times. Other nucleotide sequences from this sample produce the same CDR3. The chain joins TRBV30 to TRBJ1-5, with TRBD1 matching over 8 bases. The CDR3 runs 12 residues. Germline-derived CDR1 and CDR2 are GTSNPN and SVGIG (reference sequence). Unmatched junction bases numbered 4, after V lost 5 bases and J lost 7 bases. The CDR3 coding sequence is TGTGCCTGGGGACAGGGCGGCCAGCCCCAGCATTTT. This gives the protein CAWGQGGQPQHF.

V usage is TRBV15 and J usage is TRBJ2-1; D unresolved. Germline values: CDR1 LNHNV, CDR2 YYDKDF (reference sequence). V was shortened by 1 base and J by 0 bases, with 10 bases between the two germline ends. CDR3 length equals 16 residues. CDR3 bases: TGTGCCACCAGCAGAGCCAGGTCTTACTCCTACAATGAGCAGTTCTTC. Amino acid sequence: CATSRARSYSYNEQFF. The full variable domain, rest sourced from reference TRBV15 and TRBJ2-1, is DAMVIQNPRYQVTQFGKPVTLSCSQTLNHNVMYWYQQKSSQAPKLLFHYYDKDFNNEADTPDNFQSRRPNTSFCFLDIRSPGLGDTAMYLCATSRARSYSYNEQFFGPGTRLTVL.

CDR3 sequence reads: CASSLGAGANTGELFF. Written as DNA, the CDR3 is TGCGCCAGCAGCTTGGGAGCGGGAGCTAACACCGGGGAGCTGTTTTTT. The chain links TRBV5-1 to TRBJ2-2; 8 bases line up with TRBD2. This CDR3 contains 16 residues. The germline CDR1 and CDR2 sequences are SGHRS and YFSETQ. J gave up 2 bases and V 0 bases, and 3 bases lay outside the gene matches.

This chain joins TRBV7-9 and TRBJ2-2, with 11 bases matching TRBD2. The CDR3 sequence is 16 residues long. Trimming at V came to 5 bases and at J to 1 base, leaving 3 bases not matched to a gene. CDR1 SEHNR and CDR2 FQNEAQ come from the germline V gene (reference sequence). For the CDR3, the DNA is TGTGCCAGCAGCACTGGGACTAGCGGGAACACCGGGGAGCTGTTTTTT. It encodes CASSTGTSGNTGELFF.

The chain uses TRBV6-4 and TRBJ1-4; D is ambiguous. CDR1 is MRHNA and CDR2 is SNTAGT in the germline V gene. Trimming removed 0 bases from V and 8 bases from J, with 7 bases in between. The CDR3 runs 13 residues. The CDR3 sequence is CASSDSKREKLFF. DNA of the CDR3: TGTGCCAGCAGTGACTCTAAGCGGGAAAAACTGTTTTTT.

The chain uses TRBV19 and TRBJ1-1; D is undetermined. The CDR3 is 11 amino acids. Germline-derived CDR1 and CDR2 are LNHDA and SQIVND (reference sequence). Deletions cut 8 bases from V and 4 bases from J, with 8 bases between. This chain's CDR3 is CASGWSTEAFF. CDR3 nucleotides: TGTGCCAGTGGATGGAGCACTGAAGCTTTCTTT.

V is TRBV5-6 and J is TRBJ2-7; the match to TRBD1 covers 10 bases. The germline V gene has CDR1 SGHDT and CDR2 YYEEEE. After removal of 3 bases from V and 3 bases from J, the junction contained 3 bases not matched to a gene. CDR3 length: 14 amino acids. The CDR3 reads CASSWWTGGYEQYF. CDR3 coding DNA: TGTGCCAGCAGCTGGTGGACAGGGGGCTACGAGCAGTACTTC.

The gene calls are TRBV5-4 and TRBJ2-7; the D call may be TRBD1 or TRBD2 (5 bases each). The CDR3 covers 16 residues. Germline-derived CDR1 and CDR2 are SGHNT and YYREEE (reference sequence). The germline V and J ends were trimmed by 5 bases and 0 bases, with 18 bases remaining between them. The CDR3 loop reads CASRSFTGGLSYEQYF. In DNA form, the CDR3 reads TGTGCCAGCAGGTCCTTTACAGGAGGACTCTCCTACGAGCAGTACTTC.

This clone was observed once. The chain carries TRBV2 and TRBJ2-3; the match to TRBD2 covers 7 bases. The ends lost 6 bases at V and 8 bases at J; junction bases unmatched: 11. CDR3 length: 14 residues. Germline values: CDR1 SNHLY, CDR2 FYNNEI. CDR3 nucleotide sequence: TGTGCCAGCAGCGACCAGACTAGCATCGCTACGCAGTATTTT. It yields the protein CASSDQTSIATQYF.

The chain links TRBV5-1 to TRBJ1-1; D is perhaps TRBD1 (5 bases). CDR3 length equals 16 residues. The V gene lost 4 bases and the J gene lost 4 bases, with 20 bases spanning the gap. Germline-derived CDR1 and CDR2 are SGHRS and YFSETQ. CDR3 in amino acids: CASSGGGYPRATEAFF. The CDR3 nucleotides read TGCGCCAGCAGCGGCGGGGGGTACCCCCGGGCCACTGAAGCTTTCTTT.

The chain links TRBV2 to TRBJ2-1; 8 bases are a match to TRBD2. Germline V gene lookup returns CDR1 SNHLY and CDR2 FYNNEI. This CDR3 contains 16 residues. Trimming removed 1 base from V and 7 bases from J; junction bases left unmatched: 9. CDR3 bases: TGTGCCAGCAGTGAAGTCGGGACTAGAACCGTAAATGAGCAGTTCTTC. It yields the protein CASSEVGTRTVNEQFF. The full variable domain, with the rest looked up from reference TRBV2 and TRBJ2-1, is EPEVTQTPSHQVTQMGQEVILRCVPISNHLYFYWYRQILGQKVEFLVSFYNNEISEKSEIFDDQFSVERPDGSNFTLKIRSTKLEDSAMYFCASSEVGTRTVNEQFFGPGTRLTVL.

Turning to this clone: Other DNA variants within this sample encode the same CDR3. The V and J genes are TRBV2 and TRBJ1-1; D gene unclear. Germline assignment: CDR1 SNHLY and CDR2 FYNNEI. With 6 bases removed from V and 2 bases from J, the gap between germline ends came to 1 base. CDR3 length: 10 residues. CDR3 DNA sequence: TGTGCCAGCAGAAACACTGAAGCTTTCTTT. This translates into CASRNTEAFF.